The 12 T cell receptor beta chains in this list originate from one sample, sequenced in a study of T-cell memory formation after mild COVID-19. TCRdb fed the 5' RACE reads into MiXCR, producing one record per CDR3 protein. The table includes a few hundred thousand distinct CDR3 sequences, 27% detected once. Sequencing was performed on PBMCs or a T cell subset sorted from them (not recorded which). The receptors come from an adult woman who had mild COVID-19 (a few samples of this study predate the infection). Cell type and time point are not known.

This clonotype was seen a few times. This chain joins TRBV15 and TRBJ2-2; D might be TRBD2 (7 bases). The CDR3 covers 17 residues. V lost 3 bases and J lost 4, with 18 bases in between. Per the germline V gene, CDR1 is LNHNV and CDR2 is YYDKDF (reference sequence). The CDR3 nucleotides read TGTGCCACCAGCAGCCGACGTGGGGGCGGGGGCACCGGGGAGCTGTTTTTT. It specifies CATSSRRGGGGTGELFF. Looking up the rest from reference TRBV15 and TRBJ2-2 gives the full variable domain: DAMVIQNPRYQVTQFGKPVTLSCSQTLNHNVMYWYQQKSSQAPKLLFHYYDKDFNNEADTPDNFQSRRPNTSFCFLDIRSPGLGDTAMYLCATSSRRGGGGTGELFFGEGSRLTVL.

The chain has TRBV18 and TRBJ1-1; a possible D gene is TRBD1 (5 bases). Trimming took 2 bases from V and 5 from J, leaving 15 bases between them. Germline V gene lookup returns CDR1 KGHSH and CDR2 LQKENI. The CDR3 is 15 residues long. The DNA for the CDR3 is TGTGCCAGCTCACCAAGTTGGGGCCCGGGAACTGAAGCTTTCTTT. This sequence encodes CASSPSWGPGTEAFF.

The chain links TRBV12-3 or TRBV12-4 to TRBJ1-1; D unclear. There are 13 residues in the CDR3. Trimming took 4 bases from V and 0 from J, leaving 6 bases between them. CDR3 loop: CASSSSLNTEAFF. CDR3 in DNA: TGTGCCAGCAGTTCAAGTCTGAACACTGAAGCTTTCTTT.

This chain uses TRBV5-1 with TRBJ1-1; no firm D call. The CDR3 totals 13 residues. V was clipped by 2 bases and J by 1 base, with 6 bases between them. Germline CDR1 and CDR2: SGHRS and YFSETQ. CDR3 sequence (DNA): TGCGCCAGCAGCTTTGCAGCGAACACTGAAGCTTTCTTT. This gives the protein CASSFAANTEAFF.

The table lists this clonotype with a few counts. The genes are TRBV7-2 and TRBJ2-7; a weak D match, TRBD1 (6 bases). The V gene lost 0 bases and the J gene lost 0 bases, with 18 bases spanning the gap. CDR3 length: 18 residues. From germline, CDR1 is SGHTA and CDR2 FQGNSA. CDR3 nucleotide sequence: TGTGCCAGCAGCTTAGCGCCAGGGGACGTTTCCTTCTCCTACGAGCAGTACTTC. It yields the protein CASSLAPGDVSFSYEQYF.

This chain connects TRBV9 to TRBJ2-3; D is perhaps TRBD1 (5 bases). The CDR3 is made up of 14 amino acids. CDR1 and CDR2 from the germline V gene are SGDLS and YYNGEE. V was pared by 2 bases and J by 0 bases, with 7 bases between. CDR3 bases: TGTGCCAGCAGCGTCAGGGTGAGCACAGATACGCAGTATTTT. Protein: CASSVRVSTDTQYF.

The chain is built from TRBV19 and TRBJ2-1, with 11 bases matching TRBD2. The CDR3 spans 15 residues. J was trimmed by 5 bases and V by 6 bases; bases with no gene match: 6. The V gene's germline CDR1 is LNHDA and CDR2 SQIVND (reference sequence). The CDR3 protein is CASRAGLAANNEQFF. The CDR3 coding sequence is TGTGCCAGTAGGGCGGGACTAGCGGCAAACAATGAGCAGTTCTTC.

In its sample, this clonotype was seen a few times. The chain links TRBV7-9 to TRBJ2-1; 14 bases are shared with TRBD2. V shed 5 bases and J 0 bases; nucleotides not matched to a gene: 12. In germline, CDR1 is SEHNR, CDR2 FQNEAQ (reference sequence). The CDR3 contains 20 residues. Here the CDR3 reads CASSRLETSGRGSSYNEQFF. The CDR3 DNA reads as TGTGCCAGCAGCCGACTCGAGACTAGCGGGAGGGGTAGCTCCTACAATGAGCAGTTCTTC.

In regard to this clonotype: This may arise from a read error, as a much more abundant clone is one base away. The gene calls are TRBV12-3 or TRBV12-4 and TRBJ2-7; 7 bases match TRBD2. This CDR3 has 13 residues. J was trimmed by 7 bases and V by 4 bases; bases with no gene match: 7. CDR3 DNA sequence: TGTGCCAGCAGTTCGGGGGGTAGTGGAGAGCAGTACTTC. Protein: CASSSGGSGEQYF.

This clonotype came up a few times. V gene TRBV18 combines with J gene TRBJ2-5, with 9 bases that match TRBD2. Trimming took 2 bases from V and 4 from J; bases not matched to a gene: 8. The CDR3 length is 16 residues. Germline V gives CDR1 KGHSH, CDR2 LQKENI. In DNA form, the CDR3 reads TGTGCCAGCTCACCAACGCGACTAGCGGCAACAGAGACCCAGTACTTC. This codes for CASSPTRLAATETQYF.

The J gene is TRBJ2-1, the V gene TRBV3-1, with 10 bases aligning to TRBD2. CDR3 size: 15 residues. The J segment lost 10 bases and the V segment lost 1 base, leaving 7 bases of the junction unmatched. From germline, CDR1 is LGHDT and CDR2 YNNKEL (reference sequence). The CDR3 here is CASSQGSGGAEEQFF. CDR3 in DNA: TGTGCCAGCAGCCAAGGAAGCGGGGGGGCAGAGGAGCAGTTCTTC.

This clonotype was counted only a few times. The rearrangement links TRBV12-3 or TRBV12-4 to TRBJ2-7; possibly TRBD2 for D (5 bases). Trimming cost V 3 bases and J 4 bases, with 13 bases left between them. CDR3 length: 14 amino acids. CDR3 bases: TGTGCCAGCAGTTTTTGGGAGCCGGGGTACGAGCAGTACTTC. Residues: CASSFWEPGYEQYF.